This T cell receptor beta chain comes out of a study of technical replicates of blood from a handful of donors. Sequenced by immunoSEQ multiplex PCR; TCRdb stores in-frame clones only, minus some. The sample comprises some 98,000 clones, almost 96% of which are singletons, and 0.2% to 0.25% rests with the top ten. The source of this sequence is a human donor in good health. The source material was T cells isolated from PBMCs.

The CDR3: CASSLTPYPTDTQYF. DNA for the CDR3: TGTGCCAGCAGCTTAACGCCCTACCCCACAGATACGCAGTATTTT. This rearrangement joins TRBV7-3 to TRBJ2-3; no firm D call. The CDR3 sequence is 15 residues long. The germline V gene has CDR1 SGHTA and CDR2 FQGTGA. The V end was cut by 0 bases, the J end by 2 bases, with 9 bases between.